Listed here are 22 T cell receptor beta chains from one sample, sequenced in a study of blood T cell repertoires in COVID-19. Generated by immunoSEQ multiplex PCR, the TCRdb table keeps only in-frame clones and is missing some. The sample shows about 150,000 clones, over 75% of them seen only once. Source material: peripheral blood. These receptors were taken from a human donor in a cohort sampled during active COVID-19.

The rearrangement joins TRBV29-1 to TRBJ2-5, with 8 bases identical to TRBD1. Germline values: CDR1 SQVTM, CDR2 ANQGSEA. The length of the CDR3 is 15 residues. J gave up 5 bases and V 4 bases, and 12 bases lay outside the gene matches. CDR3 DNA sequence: TGCAGCGTTGTGGGATTTCAGGGGGCTCGTGAGACCCAGTACTTC. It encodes CSVVGFQGARETQYF.

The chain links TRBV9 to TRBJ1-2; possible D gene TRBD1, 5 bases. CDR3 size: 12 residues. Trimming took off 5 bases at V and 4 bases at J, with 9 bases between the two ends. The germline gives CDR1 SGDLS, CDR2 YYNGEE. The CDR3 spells CASSAGSYGYTF. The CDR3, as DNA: TGTGCCAGCAGTGCAGGGTCCTATGGCTACACCTTC.

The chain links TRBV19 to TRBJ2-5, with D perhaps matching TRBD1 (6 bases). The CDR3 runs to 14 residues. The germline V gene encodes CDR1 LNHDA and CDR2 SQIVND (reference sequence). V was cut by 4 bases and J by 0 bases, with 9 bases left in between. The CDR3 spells CASSRGQNQETQYF. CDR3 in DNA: TGTGCCAGTAGTAGAGGACAGAACCAAGAGACCCAGTACTTC. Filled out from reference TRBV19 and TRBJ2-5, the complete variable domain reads DGGITQSPKYLFRKEGQNVTLSCEQNLNHDAMYWYRQDPGQGLRLIYYSQIVNDFQKGDIAEGYSVSREKKESFPLTVTSAQKNPTAFYLCASSRGQNQETQYFGPGTRLLVL.

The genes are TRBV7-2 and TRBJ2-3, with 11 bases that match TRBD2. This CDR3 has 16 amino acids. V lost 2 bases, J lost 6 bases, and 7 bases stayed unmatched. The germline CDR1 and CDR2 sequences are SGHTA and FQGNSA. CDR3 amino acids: CASSLNSGGAGDTQYF. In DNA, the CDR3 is TGTGCCAGCAGCTTAAATAGCGGGGGGGCCGGTGATACGCAGTATTTT.

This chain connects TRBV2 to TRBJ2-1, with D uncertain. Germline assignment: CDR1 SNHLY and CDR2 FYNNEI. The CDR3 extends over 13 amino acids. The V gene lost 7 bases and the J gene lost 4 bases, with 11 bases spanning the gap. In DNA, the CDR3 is TGTGCCAGCATGGCTTTTGGTTACAATGAGCAGTTCTTC. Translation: CASMAFGYNEQFF.

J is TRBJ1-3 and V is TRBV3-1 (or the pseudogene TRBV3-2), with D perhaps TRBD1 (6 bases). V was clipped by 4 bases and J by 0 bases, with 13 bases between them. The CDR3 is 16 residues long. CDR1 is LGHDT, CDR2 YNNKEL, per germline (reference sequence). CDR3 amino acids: CASSLGHPSSGNTIYF. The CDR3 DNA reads TGTGCCAGCAGCCTGGGACACCCGAGCTCTGGAAACACCATATATTTT.

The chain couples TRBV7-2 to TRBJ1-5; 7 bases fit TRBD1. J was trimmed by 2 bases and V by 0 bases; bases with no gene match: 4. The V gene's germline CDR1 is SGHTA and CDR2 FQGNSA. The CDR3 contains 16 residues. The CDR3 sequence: CASSLAGGSGNQPQHF. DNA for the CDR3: TGTGCCAGCAGCTTAGCAGGGGGCAGTGGCAATCAGCCCCAGCATTTT. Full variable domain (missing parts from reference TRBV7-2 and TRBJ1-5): GAGVSQSPSNKVTEKGKDVELRCDPISGHTALYWYRQSLGQGLEFLIYFQGNSAPDKSGLPSDRFSAERTGGSVSTLTIQRTQQEDSAVYLCASSLAGGSGNQPQHFGDGTRLSIL.

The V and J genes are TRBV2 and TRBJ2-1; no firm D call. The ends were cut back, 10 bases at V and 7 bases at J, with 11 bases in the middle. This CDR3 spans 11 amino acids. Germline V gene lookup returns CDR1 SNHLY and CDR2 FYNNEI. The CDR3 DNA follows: TGTGCCACTGTACTCGATAATGAGCAGTTCTTC. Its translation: CATVLDNEQFF.

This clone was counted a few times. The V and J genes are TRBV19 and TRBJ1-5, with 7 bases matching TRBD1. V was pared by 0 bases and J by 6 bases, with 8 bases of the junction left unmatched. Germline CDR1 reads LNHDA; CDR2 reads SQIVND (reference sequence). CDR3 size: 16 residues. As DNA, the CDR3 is TGTGCCAGTAGTATAGAGTCTGGAGGGACAGTTCAGCCCCAGCATTTT. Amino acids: CASSIESGGTVQPQHF.

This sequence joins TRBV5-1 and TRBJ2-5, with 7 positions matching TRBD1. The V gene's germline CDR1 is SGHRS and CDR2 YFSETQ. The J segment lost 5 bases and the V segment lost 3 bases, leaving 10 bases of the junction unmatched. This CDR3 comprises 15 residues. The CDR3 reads CASSWRQGEGETQYF. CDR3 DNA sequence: TGCGCCAGCAGCTGGCGACAGGGAGAGGGGGAGACCCAGTACTTC.

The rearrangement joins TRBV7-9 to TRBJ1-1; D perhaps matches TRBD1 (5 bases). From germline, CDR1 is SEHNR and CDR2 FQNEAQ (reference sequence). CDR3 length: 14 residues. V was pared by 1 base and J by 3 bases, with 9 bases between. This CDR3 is CASSLGGLYTEAFF. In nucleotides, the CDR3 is TGTGCCAGCAGCTTAGGGGGACTCTACACTGAAGCTTTCTTT.

CDR3 nucleotides: TGTGCCAGCAGCTTGGACGGCTACGAGCAGTACGTC. This translates into CASSLDGYEQYV. This chain links TRBV5-4 with TRBJ2-7; D remains ambiguous. The germline V gene encodes CDR1 SGHNT and CDR2 YYREEE (reference sequence). V was shortened by 0 bases and J by 3 bases, with 4 bases between the two germline ends. This CDR3 spans 12 amino acids.

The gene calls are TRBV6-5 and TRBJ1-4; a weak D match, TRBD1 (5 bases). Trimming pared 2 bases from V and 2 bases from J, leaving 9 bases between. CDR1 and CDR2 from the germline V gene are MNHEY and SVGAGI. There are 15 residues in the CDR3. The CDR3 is CASSYRGSTNEKLFF. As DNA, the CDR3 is TGTGCCAGCAGTTACAGGGGCTCTACTAATGAAAAACTGTTTTTT.

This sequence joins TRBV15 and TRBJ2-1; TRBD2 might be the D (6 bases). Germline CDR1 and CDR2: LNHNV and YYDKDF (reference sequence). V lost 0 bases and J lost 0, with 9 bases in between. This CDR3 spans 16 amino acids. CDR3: CATSRDFGSSYNEQFF. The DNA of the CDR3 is TGTGCCACCAGCAGAGATTTCGGGAGCTCCTACAATGAGCAGTTCTTC.

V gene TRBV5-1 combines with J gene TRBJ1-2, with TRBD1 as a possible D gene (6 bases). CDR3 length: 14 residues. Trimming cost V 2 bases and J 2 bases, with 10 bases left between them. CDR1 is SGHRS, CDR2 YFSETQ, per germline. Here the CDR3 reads CASSLGQQNYGYTF. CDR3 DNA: TGCGCCAGCAGCTTAGGACAGCAGAACTATGGCTACACCTTC.

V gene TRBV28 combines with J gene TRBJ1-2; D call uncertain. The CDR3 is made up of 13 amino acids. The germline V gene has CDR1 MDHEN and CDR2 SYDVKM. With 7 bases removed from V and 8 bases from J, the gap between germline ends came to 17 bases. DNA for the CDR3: TGTGCCAGCACTCTAAGAAGCCCCCTGGGCTACACCTTC. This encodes CASTLRSPLGYTF.

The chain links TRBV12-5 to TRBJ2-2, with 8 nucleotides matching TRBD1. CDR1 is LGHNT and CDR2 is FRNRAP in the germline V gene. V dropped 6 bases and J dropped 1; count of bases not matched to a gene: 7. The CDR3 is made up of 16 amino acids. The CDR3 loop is CASGPRGQLNTGELFF. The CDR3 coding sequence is TGTGCTAGTGGCCCCAGGGGGCAGCTGAACACCGGGGAGCTGTTTTTT. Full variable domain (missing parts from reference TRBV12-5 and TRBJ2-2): DARVTQTPRHKVTEMGQEVTMRCQPILGHNTVFWYRQTMMQGLELLAYFRNRAPLDDSGMPKDRFSAEMPDATLATLKIQPSEPRDSAVYFCASGPRGQLNTGELFFGEGSRLTVL.

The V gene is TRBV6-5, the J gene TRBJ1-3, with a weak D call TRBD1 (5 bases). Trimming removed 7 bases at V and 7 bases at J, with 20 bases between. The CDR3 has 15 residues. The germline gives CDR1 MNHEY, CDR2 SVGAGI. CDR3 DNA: TGTGCCAGCACCCCACCGGGGACTAGCCGGAACACCATATATTTT. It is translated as CASTPPGTSRNTIYF.

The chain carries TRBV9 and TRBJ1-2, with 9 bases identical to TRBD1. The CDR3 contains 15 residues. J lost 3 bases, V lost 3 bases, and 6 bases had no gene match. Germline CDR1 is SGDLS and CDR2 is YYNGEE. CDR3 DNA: TGTGCCAGCAGCGCGGAACAGGGGGCCCACTATGGCTACACCTTC. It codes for CASSAEQGAHYGYTF.

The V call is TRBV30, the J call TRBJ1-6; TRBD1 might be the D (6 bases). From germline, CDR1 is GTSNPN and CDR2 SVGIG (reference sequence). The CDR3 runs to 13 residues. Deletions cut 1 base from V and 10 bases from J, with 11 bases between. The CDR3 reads CAWSAPGVSPLHF. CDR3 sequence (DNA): TGTGCCTGGAGTGCCCCAGGGGTATCACCCCTCCACTTT.

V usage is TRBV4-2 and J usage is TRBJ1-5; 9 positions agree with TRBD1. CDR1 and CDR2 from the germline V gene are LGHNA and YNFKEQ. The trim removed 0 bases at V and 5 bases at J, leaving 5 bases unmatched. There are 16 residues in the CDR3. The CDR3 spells CASSQDPTGGYQPQHF. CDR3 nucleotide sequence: TGTGCCAGCAGCCAAGACCCGACAGGGGGGTATCAGCCCCAGCATTTT.

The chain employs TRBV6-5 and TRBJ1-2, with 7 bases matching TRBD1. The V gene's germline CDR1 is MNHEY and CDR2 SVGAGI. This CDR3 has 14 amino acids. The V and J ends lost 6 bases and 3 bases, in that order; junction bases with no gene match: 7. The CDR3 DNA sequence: TGTGCCAGCAGAGGAGGGGGCTCCTACTATGGCTACACCTTC. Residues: CASRGGGSYYGYTF.